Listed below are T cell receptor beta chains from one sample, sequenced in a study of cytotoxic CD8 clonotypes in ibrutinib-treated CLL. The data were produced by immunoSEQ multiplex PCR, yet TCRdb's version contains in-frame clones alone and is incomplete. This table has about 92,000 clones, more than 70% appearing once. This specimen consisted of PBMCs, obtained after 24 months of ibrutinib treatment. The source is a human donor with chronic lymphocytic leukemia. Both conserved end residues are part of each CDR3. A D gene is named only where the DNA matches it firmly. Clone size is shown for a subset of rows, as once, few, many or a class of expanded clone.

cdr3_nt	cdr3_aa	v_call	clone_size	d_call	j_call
TGTGCCAGCAGCTGGGGACAGGGGAACACTGGAAACACCATATATTTT	CASSWGQGNTGNTIYF	TRBV11-2	.	TRBD1	TRBJ1-3
TGCGCCAGCAGCTGGGGACCGACCGGGGAGCTGTTTTTT	CASSWGPTGELFF	TRBV5-1	.	.	TRBJ2-2
TGTGCCATCAGACCCGAGACAGGAGACTATGGCTACACCTTC	CAIRPETGDYGYTF	TRBV10-3	.	.	TRBJ1-2
TGTGCCAGCAGCAAACCGGGACAGGGCTCCCACGAGCAGTACTTC	CASSKPGQGSHEQYF	TRBV6-6	.	TRBD1	TRBJ2-7
TGTGCCAGCAGTTACCTCCTGGTAAGGAGCTCCTACGAGCAGTACTTC	CASSYLLVRSSYEQYF	TRBV6-6	.	.	TRBJ2-7
TGTGCCAGCAGAATACAGGGTTGGACGGATCAGCCCCAGCATTTT	CASRIQGWTDQPQHF	TRBV28	few	.	TRBJ1-5
TGTGCCAGCAGTGTACAGGGAGAGCAGTTCTTC	CASSVQGEQFF	TRBV27	few	.	TRBJ2-1
TGCAGCGTTGTAGGATGGAAACGATCCGGGGCTACGCAGTATTTT	CSVVGWKRSGATQYF	TRBV29-1	.	.	TRBJ2-3
TGTGCCAGCAGCTTAGATCCAGCGGGATCCTACGAGCAGTACTTC	CASSLDPAGSYEQYF	TRBV7-9	.	TRBD2	TRBJ2-7
TGCAGCGTTGAGGGACAGGGGCCTTCGGAAAGGACCCAGTACTTC	CSVEGQGPSERTQYF	TRBV29-1	.	TRBD1	TRBJ2-5
TGTGCCAGCAGTTACGGGGGGACCGAGGGCACCGGGGAGCTGTTTTTT	CASSYGGTEGTGELFF	TRBV6-6	few	.	TRBJ2-2
TGTGCCAGCAGACCCGGCGGGACAGGGGACGAGCAGTACTTC	CASRPGGTGDEQYF	TRBV28	.	TRBD1	TRBJ2-7
TGTGCCAGCAGCTTGGAGCCGTTGGACACTGAAGCTTTCTTT	CASSLEPLDTEAFF	TRBV5-6	.	.	TRBJ1-1
TGCGCCAGCAGCTTTGACGGATTTGAGCAGTACTTC	CASSFDGFEQYF	TRBV5-1	.	.	TRBJ2-7
TGCGCCAGCAGCTTGGATGGGGGGGACACTGAAGCTTTCTTT	CASSLDGGDTEAFF	TRBV5-1	.	.	TRBJ1-1
TGTGCCAGTATCGACACCTTAGGTGCATATAGCAATCAGCCCCAGCATTTT	CASIDTLGAYSNQPQHF	TRBV19	.	.	TRBJ1-5
TGCGCCAGCAGCCGGGACAGGGGGGGACAAGAGACCCAGTACTTC	CASSRDRGGQETQYF	TRBV5-1	.	TRBD1	TRBJ2-5
TGTGCCTGGAGTGTTGGGCTAGCGGGAGCGGGGGAGACCCAGTACTTC	CAWSVGLAGAGETQYF	TRBV30	few	TRBD2	TRBJ2-5
TGTGCCAGTAGGGCACCCGGGACAGGGGCCGAGACCCAGTACTTC	CASRAPGTGAETQYF	TRBV19	once	TRBD1	TRBJ2-5
TGTGCCAGCTCCAGACAGGGACTCTACGAGCAGTACTTC	CASSRQGLYEQYF	TRBV18	.	.	TRBJ2-7
TGTGCCAGTATCACCGGGAGGGCTAGCGTACACAATGAGCAGTTCTTC	CASITGRASVHNEQFF	TRBV7-8	once	TRBD2	TRBJ2-1
TGCAGTGCTAGAGAGGAAGCTTTCTTT	CSAREEAFF	TRBV20-1	few	.	TRBJ1-1
TGTGCCAGCAGTGACCTTCAGCCCCAGCATTTT	CASSDLQPQHF	TRBV6-1	.	.	TRBJ1-5
TGTGCCAGCAGCTTAGATCCCCCCTCCTACGAGCAGTACTTC	CASSLDPPSYEQYF	TRBV7-2	.	.	TRBJ2-7